The 8 T cell receptor beta chains given below trace back to one sample, sequenced in a study of T cells after yellow fever vaccination. TCRdb re-called the 5' RACE reads through MiXCR, storing one row per CDR3 protein. The sample contains 550,000 or so distinct CDR3 sequences, around 21% of which appear only once. The specimen was PBMCs, collected 15 days after the yellow fever booster vaccination. The receptors stem from a young man who received the YFV17D yellow fever vaccine.

For the CDR3, the DNA is TGTGCCAGCAGCGCCGCGGGGAGGATAACCCCGTTCTTC. Its translation is CASSAAGRITPFF. V is TRBV7-6 and J is TRBJ2-1; a weak D match, TRBD2 (6 bases). Trimming removed 5 bases at V and 15 bases at J, with 20 bases between. Germline V lookup: CDR1 SGHVS, CDR2 FNYEAQ. This CDR3 has 13 amino acids.

This clonotype was seen only a few times. The chain combines TRBV28 with TRBJ2-7, with TRBD2 as a possible D gene (5 bases). CDR1 and CDR2 (germline): MDHEN, SYDVKM. The CDR3 runs 13 residues. The ends were cut back, 5 bases at V and 5 bases at J, with 13 bases in the middle. The CDR3 region is CASSRLRVHEQYF. DNA of the CDR3: TGTGCCAGCAGTCGCCTGAGGGTCCACGAGCAGTACTTC.

V usage is TRBV12-3 or TRBV12-4 and J usage is TRBJ1-5; no reliable D call. The germline V and J ends were trimmed by 4 bases and 5 bases, with 6 bases remaining between them. The length of the CDR3 is 12 residues. CDR3 residues: CASSSTHQPQHF. The CDR3 DNA reads as TGTGCCAGCAGTTCCACCCATCAGCCCCAGCATTTT.

V and J are TRBV12-3 or TRBV12-4 and TRBJ2-7, with 7 bases identical to TRBD2. The junction had 13 bases not matched to a gene; V was cut back by 8 bases and J by 3 bases. The CDR3 spans 15 residues. CDR3 DNA: TGTGCCAGCCGCGACGGGGGGAGTAGCGGCTACGAGCAGTACTTC. Its protein product is CASRDGGSSGYEQYF.

This clonotype was picked up many times. The V call is TRBV6-1, the J call TRBJ2-7; the D call may be TRBD1 or TRBD2 (5 bases each). The germline V and J ends were trimmed by 4 bases and 2 bases, with 15 bases remaining between them. Germline lookup yields CDR1 MNHNS and CDR2 SASEGT. The CDR3 covers 15 residues. The CDR3 DNA sequence: TGTGCCAGCAGTGTCTCGGGACCGACGACCTACGAGCAGTACTTC. Encoded protein: CASSVSGPTTYEQYF.

The genes are TRBV5-4 and TRBJ2-2; D is undetermined. This CDR3 has 13 residues. The V end was cut by 0 bases, the J end by 4 bases, with 4 bases between. CDR1 SGHNT and CDR2 YYREEE come from the germline V gene (reference sequence). The CDR3 loop is CASSLDSTGELFF. In DNA form, the CDR3 reads TGTGCCAGCAGCTTGGACAGCACCGGGGAGCTGTTTTTT.

This clonotype was seen many times. The chain has TRBV7-8 and TRBJ2-5; 12 bases align to TRBD2. This CDR3 is 17 amino acids long. CDR1 is SGHVS and CDR2 is FQNEAQ in the germline V gene. Trimming removed 5 bases from V and 0 bases from J; junction bases left unmatched: 7. CDR3: CASSPRRLAGDQETQYF. Here the CDR3 DNA reads TGTGCCAGCAGCCCGAGACGACTAGCGGGAGACCAAGAGACCCAGTACTTC. The full variable domain, rest sourced from reference TRBV7-8 and TRBJ2-5, is GAGVSQSPRYKVAKRGQDVALRCDPISGHVSLFWYQQALGQGPEFLTYFQNEAQLDKSGLPSDRFFAERPEGSVSTLKIQRTQQEDSAVYLCASSPRRLAGDQETQYFGPGTRLLVL.

The rearrangement uses TRBV29-1 and TRBJ2-7; D is possibly TRBD2 (5 bases). Per germline, CDR1 SQVTM and CDR2 ANQGSEA. This CDR3 contains 14 residues. V was shortened by 1 base and J by 0 bases, with 10 bases between the two germline ends. CDR3 nucleotides: TGCAGCGTTGAAGGGGAGAGCCTCTCCTACGAGCAGTACTTC. Translating gives CSVEGESLSYEQYF.